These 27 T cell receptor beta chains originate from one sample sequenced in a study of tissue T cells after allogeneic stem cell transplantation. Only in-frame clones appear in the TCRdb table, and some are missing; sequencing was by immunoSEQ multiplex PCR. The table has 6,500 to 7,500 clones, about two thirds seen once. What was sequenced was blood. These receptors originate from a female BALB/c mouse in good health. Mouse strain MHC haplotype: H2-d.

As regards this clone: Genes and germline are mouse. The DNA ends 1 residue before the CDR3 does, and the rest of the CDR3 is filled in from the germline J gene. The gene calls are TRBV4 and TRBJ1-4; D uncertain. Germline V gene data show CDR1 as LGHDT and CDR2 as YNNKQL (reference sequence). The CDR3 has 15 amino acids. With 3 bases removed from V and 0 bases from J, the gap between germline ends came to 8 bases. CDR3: CASSYRSISNERLFF. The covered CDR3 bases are TGTGCCAGCAGCTACAGATCCATTTCCAACGAAAGATTATTT.

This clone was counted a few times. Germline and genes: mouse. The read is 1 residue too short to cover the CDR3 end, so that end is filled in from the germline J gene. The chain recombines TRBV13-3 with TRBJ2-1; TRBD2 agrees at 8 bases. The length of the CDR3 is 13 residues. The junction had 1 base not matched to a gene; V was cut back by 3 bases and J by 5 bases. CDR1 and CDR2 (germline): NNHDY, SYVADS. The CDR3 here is CASSAWGDAEQFF. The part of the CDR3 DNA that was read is TGTGCCAGCAGTGCCTGGGGGGATGCTGAGCAGTTC.

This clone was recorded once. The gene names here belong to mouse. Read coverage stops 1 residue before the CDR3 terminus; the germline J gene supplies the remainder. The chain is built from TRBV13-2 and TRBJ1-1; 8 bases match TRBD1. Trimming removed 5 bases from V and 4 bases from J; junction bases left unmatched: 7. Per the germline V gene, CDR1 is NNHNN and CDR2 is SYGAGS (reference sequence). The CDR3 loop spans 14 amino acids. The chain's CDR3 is CASGLQGASTEVFF. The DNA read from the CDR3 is TGTGCCAGCGGCCTCCAGGGGGCAAGCACAGAAGTCTTC.

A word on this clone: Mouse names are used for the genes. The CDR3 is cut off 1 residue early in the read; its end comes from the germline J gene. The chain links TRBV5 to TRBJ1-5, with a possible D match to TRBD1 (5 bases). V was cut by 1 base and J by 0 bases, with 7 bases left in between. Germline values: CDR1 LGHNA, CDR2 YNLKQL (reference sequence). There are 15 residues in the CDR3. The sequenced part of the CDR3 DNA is TGTGCCAGCAGCCAAGGGACAAATAACAACCAGGCTCCGCTT. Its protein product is CASSQGTNNNQAPL. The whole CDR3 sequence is CASSQGTNNNQAPLF.

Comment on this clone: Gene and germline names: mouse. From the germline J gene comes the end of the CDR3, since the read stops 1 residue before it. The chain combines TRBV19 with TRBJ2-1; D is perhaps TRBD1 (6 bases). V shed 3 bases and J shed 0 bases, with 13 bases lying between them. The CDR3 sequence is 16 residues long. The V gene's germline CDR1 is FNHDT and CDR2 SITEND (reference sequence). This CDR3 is CASSKFRTDNYAEQFF. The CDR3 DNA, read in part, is TGTGCCAGCAGTAAGTTTCGGACAGATAACTATGCTGAGCAGTTC.

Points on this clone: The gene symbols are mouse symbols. Partial CDR3 DNA: TGTGGTGCTAGGGGGCGGATCAACGAAAGATTATTT. This codes for CGARGRINERLF. The entire CDR3 protein is CGARGRINERLFF. The chain uses TRBV20 and TRBJ1-4, with D unclear. Read data end 1 residue before the CDR3 end; the end is taken from the germline J gene. This CDR3 has 13 residues. V was cut by 1 base and J by 4 bases, with 7 bases left in between. The germline V gene encodes CDR1 GFQATS and CDR2 STVNSAI.

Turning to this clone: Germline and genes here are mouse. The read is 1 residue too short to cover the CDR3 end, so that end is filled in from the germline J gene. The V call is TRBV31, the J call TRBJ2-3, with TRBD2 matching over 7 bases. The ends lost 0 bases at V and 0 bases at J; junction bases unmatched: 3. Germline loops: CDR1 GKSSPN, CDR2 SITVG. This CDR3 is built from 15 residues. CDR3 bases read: TGTGCCTGGAGTCTAAAGGACTGGAGTGCAGAAACGCTGTAT. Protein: CAWSLKDWSAETLY. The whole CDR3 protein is CAWSLKDWSAETLYF. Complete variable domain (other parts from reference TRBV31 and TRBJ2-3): AQTIHQWPVAEIKAVGSPLSLGCTIKGKSSPNLYWYWQATGGTLQQLFYSITVGQVESVVQLNLSASRPKDDQFILSTEKLLLSHSGFYLCAWSLKDWSAETLYFGSGTRLTVL.

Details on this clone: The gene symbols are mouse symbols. The DNA read from the CDR3 is TGTGCCAGCAGTGGCGTGGGGGGGCGCGGGGAACAGTAC. As protein: CASSGVGGRGEQY. In full, the CDR3 is CASSGVGGRGEQYF. V usage is TRBV13-1 and J usage is TRBJ2-7; 9 bases fit TRBD2. The CDR3 end is not reached by the read, which stops 1 residue before it; the germline J gene fills it in. The CDR3 covers 14 residues. Germline trimming cut 3 bases from V and 7 bases from J; bases unmatched to any gene: 8. The germline V gene has CDR1 NSHNY and CDR2 SYGAGN.

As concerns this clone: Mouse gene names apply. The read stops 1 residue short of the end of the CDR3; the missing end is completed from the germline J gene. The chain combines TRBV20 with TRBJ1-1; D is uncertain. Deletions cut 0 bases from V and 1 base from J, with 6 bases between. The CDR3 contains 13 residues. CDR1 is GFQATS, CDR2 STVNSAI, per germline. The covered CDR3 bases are TGTGGTGCTAGGGACAGGAGAAACACAGAAGTCTTC. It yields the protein CGARDRRNTEVF. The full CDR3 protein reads CGARDRRNTEVFF.

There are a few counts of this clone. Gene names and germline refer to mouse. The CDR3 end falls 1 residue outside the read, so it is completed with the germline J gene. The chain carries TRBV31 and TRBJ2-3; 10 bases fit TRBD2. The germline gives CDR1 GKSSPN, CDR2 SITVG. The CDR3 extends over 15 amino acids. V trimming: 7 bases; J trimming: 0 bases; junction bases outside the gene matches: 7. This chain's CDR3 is CAFPGLGSSAETLYF. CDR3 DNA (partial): TGTGCCTTTCCGGGACTGGGGTCTAGTGCAGAAACGCTGTAT.

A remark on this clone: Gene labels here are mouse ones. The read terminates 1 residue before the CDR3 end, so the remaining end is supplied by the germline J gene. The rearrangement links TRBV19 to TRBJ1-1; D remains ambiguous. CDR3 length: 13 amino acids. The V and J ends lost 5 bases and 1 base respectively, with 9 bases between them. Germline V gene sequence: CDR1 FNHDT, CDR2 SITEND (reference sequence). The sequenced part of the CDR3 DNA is TGTGCCAGCAGAATGCTAGGGAACACAGAAGTCTTC. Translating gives CASRMLGNTEVF. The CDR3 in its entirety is CASRMLGNTEVFF.

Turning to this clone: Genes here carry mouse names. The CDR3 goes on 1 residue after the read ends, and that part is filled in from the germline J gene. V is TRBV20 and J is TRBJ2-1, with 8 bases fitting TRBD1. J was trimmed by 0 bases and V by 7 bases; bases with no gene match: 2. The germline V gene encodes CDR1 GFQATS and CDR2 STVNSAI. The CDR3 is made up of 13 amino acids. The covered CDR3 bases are TGTGGTGTGGGACAGGCTAACTATGCTGAGCAGTTC. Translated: CGVGQANYAEQF. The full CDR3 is CGVGQANYAEQFF. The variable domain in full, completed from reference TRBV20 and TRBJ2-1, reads GALVYQYPRRTICKSGTSMRMECQAVGFQATSVAWYRQSPQKTFELIALSTVNSAIKYEQNFTQEKFPISHPNLSFSSMTVLNAYLEDRGLYLCGVGQANYAEQFFGPGTRLTVL.

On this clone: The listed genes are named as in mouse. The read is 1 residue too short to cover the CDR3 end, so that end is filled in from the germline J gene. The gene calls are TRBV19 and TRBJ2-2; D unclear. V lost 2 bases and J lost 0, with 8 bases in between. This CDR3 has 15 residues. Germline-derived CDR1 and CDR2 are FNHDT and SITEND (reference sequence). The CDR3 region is CASSIPGTNTGQLYF. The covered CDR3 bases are TGTGCCAGCAGTATCCCTGGAACAAACACCGGGCAGCTCTAC.

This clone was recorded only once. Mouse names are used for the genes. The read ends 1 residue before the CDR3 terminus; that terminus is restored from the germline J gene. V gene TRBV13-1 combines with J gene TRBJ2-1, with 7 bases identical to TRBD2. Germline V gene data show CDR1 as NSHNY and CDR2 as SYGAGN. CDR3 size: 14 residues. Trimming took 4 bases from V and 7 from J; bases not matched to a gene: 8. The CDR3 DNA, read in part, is TGTGCCAGCAGTCCAATGGGGGGTGGAGCTGAGCAGTTC. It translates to CASSPMGGGAEQF. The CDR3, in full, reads CASSPMGGGAEQFF.

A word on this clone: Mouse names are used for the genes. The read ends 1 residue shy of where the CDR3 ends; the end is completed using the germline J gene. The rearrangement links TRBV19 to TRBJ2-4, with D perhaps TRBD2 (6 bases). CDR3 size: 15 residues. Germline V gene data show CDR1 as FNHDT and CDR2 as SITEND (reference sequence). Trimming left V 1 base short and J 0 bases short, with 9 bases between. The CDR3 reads CASSITGTSQNTLYF. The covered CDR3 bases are TGTGCCAGCAGTATAACTGGGACTAGTCAAAACACCTTGTAC. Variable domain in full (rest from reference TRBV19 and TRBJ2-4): GGIITQTPKFLIGQEGQKLTLKCQQNFNHDTMYWYRQDSGKGLRLIYYSITENDLQKGDLSEGYDASREKKSSFSLTVTSAQKNEMAVFLCASSITGTSQNTLYFGAGTRLSVL.

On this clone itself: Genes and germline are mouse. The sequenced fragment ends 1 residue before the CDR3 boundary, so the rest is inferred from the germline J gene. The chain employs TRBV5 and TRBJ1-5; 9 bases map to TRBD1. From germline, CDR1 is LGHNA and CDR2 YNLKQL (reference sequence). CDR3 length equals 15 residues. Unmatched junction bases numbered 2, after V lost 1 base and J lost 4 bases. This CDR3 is CASSQAGTGNQAPLF. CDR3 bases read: TGTGCCAGCAGCCAAGCCGGGACAGGGAACCAGGCTCCGCTT.

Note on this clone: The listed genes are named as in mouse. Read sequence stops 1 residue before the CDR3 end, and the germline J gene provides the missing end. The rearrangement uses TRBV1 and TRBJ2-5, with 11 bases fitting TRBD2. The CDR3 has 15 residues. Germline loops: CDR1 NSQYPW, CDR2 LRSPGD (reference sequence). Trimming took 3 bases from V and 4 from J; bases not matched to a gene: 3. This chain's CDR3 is CTCSARLGGEDTQYF. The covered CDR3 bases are TGCACCTGCAGTGCGCGACTGGGGGGGGAAGACACCCAGTAC.

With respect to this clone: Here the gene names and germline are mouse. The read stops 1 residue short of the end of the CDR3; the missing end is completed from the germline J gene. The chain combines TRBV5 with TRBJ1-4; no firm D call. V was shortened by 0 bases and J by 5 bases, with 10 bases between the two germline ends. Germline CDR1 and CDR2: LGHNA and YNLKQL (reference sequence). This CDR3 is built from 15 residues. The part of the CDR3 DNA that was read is TGTGCCAGCAGCCAAGATTGGGCGAAGAACGAAAGATTATTT. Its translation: CASSQDWAKNERLF. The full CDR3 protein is CASSQDWAKNERLFF.

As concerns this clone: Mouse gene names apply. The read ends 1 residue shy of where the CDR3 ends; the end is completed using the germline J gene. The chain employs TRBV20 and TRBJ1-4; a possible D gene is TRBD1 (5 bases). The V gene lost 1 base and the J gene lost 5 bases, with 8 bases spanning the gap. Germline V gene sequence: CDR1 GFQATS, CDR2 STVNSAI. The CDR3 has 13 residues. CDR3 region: CGARGGSNERLFF. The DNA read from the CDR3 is TGTGGTGCTAGGGGGGGCAGTAACGAAAGATTATTT.

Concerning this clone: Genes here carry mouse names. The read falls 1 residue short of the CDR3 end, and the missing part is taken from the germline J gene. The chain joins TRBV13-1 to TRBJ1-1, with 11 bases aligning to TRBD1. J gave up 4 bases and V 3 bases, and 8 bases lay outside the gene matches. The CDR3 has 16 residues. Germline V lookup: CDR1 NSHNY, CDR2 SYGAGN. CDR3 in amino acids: CASSASGQGGGTEVFF. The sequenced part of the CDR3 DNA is TGTGCCAGCAGTGCCTCGGGACAGGGGGGAGGCACAGAAGTCTTC.

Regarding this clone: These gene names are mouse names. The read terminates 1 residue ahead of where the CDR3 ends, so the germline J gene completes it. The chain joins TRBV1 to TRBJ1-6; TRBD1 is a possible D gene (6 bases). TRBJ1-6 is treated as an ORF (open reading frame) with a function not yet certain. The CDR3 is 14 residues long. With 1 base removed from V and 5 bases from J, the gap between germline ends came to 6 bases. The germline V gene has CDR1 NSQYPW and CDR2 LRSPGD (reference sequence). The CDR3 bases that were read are TGCACCTGCAGTGCAGGGACAGATAATTCGCCCCTCTAC. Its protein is CTCSAGTDNSPLY. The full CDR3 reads CTCSAGTDNSPLYF.

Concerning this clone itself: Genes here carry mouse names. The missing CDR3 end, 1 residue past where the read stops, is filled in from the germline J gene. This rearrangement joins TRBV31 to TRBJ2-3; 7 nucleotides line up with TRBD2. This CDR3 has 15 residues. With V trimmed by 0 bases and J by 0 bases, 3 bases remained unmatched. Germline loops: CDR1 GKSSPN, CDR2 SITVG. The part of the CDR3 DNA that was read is TGTGCCTGGAGTCTGGGGGGGTCTAGTGCAGAAACGCTGTAT. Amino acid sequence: CAWSLGGSSAETLY. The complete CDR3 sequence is CAWSLGGSSAETLYF.

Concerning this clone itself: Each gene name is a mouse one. CDR3 region: CASGDPGGNERLFF. Partial CDR3 DNA: TGTGCCAGCGGTGATCCAGGGGGCAACGAAAGATTATTT. V and J are TRBV13-2 and TRBJ1-4; 7 nucleotides match TRBD1. Read coverage stops 1 residue before the CDR3 terminus; the germline J gene supplies the remainder. CDR1 and CDR2 (germline): NNHNN, SYGAGS (reference sequence). The CDR3 has 14 amino acids. V was pared by 1 base and J by 4 bases, with 1 base of the junction left unmatched.

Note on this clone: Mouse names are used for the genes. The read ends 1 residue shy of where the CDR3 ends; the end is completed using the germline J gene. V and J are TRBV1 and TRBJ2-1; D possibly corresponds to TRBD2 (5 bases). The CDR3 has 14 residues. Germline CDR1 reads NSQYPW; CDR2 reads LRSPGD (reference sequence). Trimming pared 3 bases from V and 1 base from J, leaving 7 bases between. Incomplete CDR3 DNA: TGCACCTGCAGTGCGATGGGGAACTATGCTGAGCAGTTC. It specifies CTCSAMGNYAEQF. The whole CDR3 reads CTCSAMGNYAEQFF.

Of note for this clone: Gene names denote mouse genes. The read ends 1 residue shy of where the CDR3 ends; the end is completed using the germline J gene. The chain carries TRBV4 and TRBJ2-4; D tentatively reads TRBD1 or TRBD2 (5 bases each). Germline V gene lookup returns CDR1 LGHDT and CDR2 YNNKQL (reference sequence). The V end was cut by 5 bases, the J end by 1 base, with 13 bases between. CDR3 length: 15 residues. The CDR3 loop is CASSPGVHGQNTLYF. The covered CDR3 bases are TGTGCCAGCAGCCCGGGGGTTCATGGTCAAAACACCTTGTAC.

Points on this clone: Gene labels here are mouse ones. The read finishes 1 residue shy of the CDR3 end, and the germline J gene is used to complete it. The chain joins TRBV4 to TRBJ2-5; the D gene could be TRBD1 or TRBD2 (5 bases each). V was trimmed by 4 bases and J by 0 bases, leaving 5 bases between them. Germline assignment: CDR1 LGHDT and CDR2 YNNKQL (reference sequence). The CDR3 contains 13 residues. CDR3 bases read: TGTGCCAGCAGCTGGGACAACCAAGACACCCAGTAC. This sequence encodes CASSWDNQDTQY. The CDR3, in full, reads CASSWDNQDTQYF.

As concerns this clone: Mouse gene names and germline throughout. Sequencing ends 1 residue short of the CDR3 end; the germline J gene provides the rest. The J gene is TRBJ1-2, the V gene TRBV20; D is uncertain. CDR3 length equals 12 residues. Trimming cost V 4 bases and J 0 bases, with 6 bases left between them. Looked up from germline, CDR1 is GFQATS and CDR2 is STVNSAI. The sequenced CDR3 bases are TGTGGTGCTACGGATGCAAACTCCGACTACACC. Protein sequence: CGATDANSDYT. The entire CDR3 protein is CGATDANSDYTF.